The 5 T cell receptor beta chains below were found in one sample sequenced in a study of T-cell memory formation after mild COVID-19. Using its own MiXCR run on the 5' RACE reads, TCRdb lists one record per CDR3 protein. The repertoire consists of about 140,000 distinct CDR3 sequences, with around 15% occurring once and the leading ten covering less than 30%. The sequencing sample was made of PBMCs or a T cell subset sorted from them (not recorded which). The receptors were gathered from an adult woman who had mild COVID-19 (a few samples of this study predate the infection). Cell type and time point are not known.

CDR3 protein: CASSLLGFDGYTF. For the CDR3, the DNA is TGCGCCAGCAGCCTCCTCGGGTTCGATGGCTACACCTTC. V usage is TRBV5-1 and J usage is TRBJ1-2; D not resolved. CDR1 and CDR2 (germline): SGHRS, YFSETQ. This CDR3 comprises 13 residues. V lost 4 bases to trimming and J lost 6 bases, with 13 bases between them.

This clonotype has just a few counts. The chain has TRBV7-9 and TRBJ1-1; D remains ambiguous. Trimming removed 5 bases at V and 4 bases at J, with 8 bases between. The CDR3 sequence is 12 residues long. Germline CDR1 and CDR2: SEHNR and FQNEAQ (reference sequence). The CDR3 is CASSPVVTEAFF. CDR3 in DNA: TGTGCCAGCAGCCCAGTGGTCACTGAAGCTTTCTTT.

A single count supports this clonotype. V usage is TRBV29-1 and J usage is TRBJ2-7; 8 bases line up with TRBD2. This CDR3 region has 12 residues. Germline V lookup: CDR1 SQVTM, CDR2 ANQGSEA. J lost 2 bases, V lost 7 bases, and 4 bases had no gene match. CDR3 region: CSATGGAYEQYF. CDR3 sequence (DNA): TGCAGCGCCACGGGAGGGGCCTACGAGCAGTACTTC.

This clonotype came up many times. V is TRBV12-3 or TRBV12-4 and J is TRBJ1-2; no reliable D call. CDR3 size: 14 residues. The V and J ends lost 1 base and 5 bases respectively, with 11 bases between them. CDR3 amino acids: CASSLGRGAYGYTF. The CDR3, as DNA: TGTGCCAGCAGTTTAGGGAGAGGTGCTTATGGCTACACCTTC.

Only a few counts were recorded for this clonotype. The chain couples TRBV30 to TRBJ2-1, with D possibly matching TRBD2 (5 bases). The CDR3 loop spans 14 amino acids. V was clipped by 2 bases and J by 0 bases, with 8 bases between them. Germline V lookup: CDR1 GTSNPN, CDR2 SVGIG (reference sequence). The CDR3 DNA reads TGTGCCTGGAGTTCCGGAGGCTCCTACAATGAGCAGTTCTTC. It specifies CAWSSGGSYNEQFF.